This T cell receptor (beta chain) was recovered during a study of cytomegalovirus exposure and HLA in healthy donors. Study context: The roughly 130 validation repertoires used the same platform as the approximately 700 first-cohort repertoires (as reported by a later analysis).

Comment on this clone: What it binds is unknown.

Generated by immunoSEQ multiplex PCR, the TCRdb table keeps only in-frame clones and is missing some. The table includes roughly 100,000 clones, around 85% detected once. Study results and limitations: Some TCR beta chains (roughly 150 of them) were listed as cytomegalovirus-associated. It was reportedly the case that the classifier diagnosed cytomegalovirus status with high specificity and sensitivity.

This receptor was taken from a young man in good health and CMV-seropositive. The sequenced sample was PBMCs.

CDR3 coding DNA: TGTGCCAGCAGCTTAAGGACAGAGACTACCTCTGGAAACACCATATATTTT. This translates into CASSLRTETTSGNTIYF. This chain links TRBV13 with TRBJ1-3; possible D gene TRBD1, 6 bases. Trimming removed 2 bases from V and 0 bases from J, with 14 bases in between. This CDR3 contains 17 residues. The germline V gene has CDR1 PRHDT and CDR2 FYEKMQ (reference sequence).